This TCR beta chain was recovered during a study of cytomegalovirus exposure and HLA in healthy donors. Study observations and caveats: Most CMV-associated TCR beta chains appeared HLA-restricted in a later analysis.

J lost 5 bases, V lost 8 bases, and 11 bases had no gene match. The CDR3 is 14 residues long. In germline, CDR1 is MNHEY, CDR2 SVGAGI. Points on this clone: The antigen is unknown.

The PCR employed 60 Vbeta primers together with 13 Jbeta primers. Sequenced by immunoSEQ multiplex PCR; TCRdb stores in-frame clones only, minus some. Of 63,000 or so clones listed, roughly 72% are singletons. Sequencing used PBMCs. The TCR comes from a woman aged 30 to 39 in good health and CMV-seropositive. The J gene is TRBJ1-2, the V gene TRBV6-5, with 7 bases lining up with TRBD1. This CDR3 reads CASSSGGTFYGYTF. The CDR3 coding sequence is TGTGCCAGCTCTTCAGGGGGGACTTTTTATGGCTACACCTTC.